The 21 T cell receptor beta chains given below trace back to one sample, sequenced in a study of blood T cell repertoires in COVID-19. Sequencing used immunoSEQ multiplex PCR; TCRdb keeps in-frame clones, though not all of them. The sample lists approximately 190,000 clones; 84% were seen once. Sequences were obtained from PBMCs or T cells enriched from blood (not recorded which). Receptor source: a woman in her twenties or thirties who had been exposed to COVID-19.

As to this clone: The sample has other DNA sequences that encode this CDR3 too. The V gene is TRBV9, the J gene TRBJ1-1; 7 bases agree with TRBD1. The CDR3 loop spans 14 amino acids. The germline CDR1 and CDR2 sequences are SGDLS and YYNGEE. The V segment lost 3 bases and the J segment 2 bases; nucleotides outside the gene matches: 4. CDR3 sequence reads: CASSAGTANTEAFF. In DNA, the CDR3 is TGTGCCAGCAGCGCGGGGACAGCAAACACTGAAGCTTTCTTT.

The V and J genes are TRBV2 and TRBJ1-4; 10 bases align to TRBD1. The CDR3 is made up of 14 amino acids. CDR1 and CDR2 from the germline V gene are SNHLY and FYNNEI. Trimming cost V 6 bases and J 4 bases; bases outside gene matches: 2. CDR3: CASRGTGVNEKLFF. CDR3 DNA sequence: TGTGCCAGCAGGGGGACAGGGGTTAATGAAAAACTGTTTTTT.

This clone was observed a single time. The chain employs TRBV3-1 (or the pseudogene TRBV3-2) and TRBJ2-5; tentative D call: TRBD2 (7 bases). Deletions cut 1 base from V and 6 bases from J, with 24 bases between. This CDR3 region has 18 residues. CDR1 and CDR2 (germline): LGHDT, YNNKEL (reference sequence). The CDR3 DNA follows: TGTGCCAGCAGCCAAGTCGGAGGGGGGGCCCGGTCTCTGCAGACCCAGTACTTC. This gives the protein CASSQVGGGARSLQTQYF.

The chain has TRBV3-1 (or the pseudogene TRBV3-2) and TRBJ2-3; 10 nucleotides align to TRBD1. This CDR3 contains 15 residues. CDR1 is LGHDT, CDR2 YNNKEL, per germline (reference sequence). Losses at the gene ends were 5 bases for V and 5 bases for J; bases not matched to a gene: 7. CDR3 nucleotides: TGTGCCAGCAGCGGCCGGGACAGGGGACGAGATACGCAGTATTTT. Amino acid sequence: CASSGRDRGRDTQYF.

CDR3 region: CASSIRTSGTDTQYF. As DNA, the CDR3 is TGTGCCAGTAGTATAAGGACTAGCGGCACAGATACGCAGTATTTT. This sequence joins TRBV19 and TRBJ2-3; 9 positions agree with TRBD2. CDR1 and CDR2 from the germline V gene are LNHDA and SQIVND (reference sequence). Trimming removed 2 bases from V and 1 base from J; junction bases left unmatched: 1. This CDR3 has 15 residues.

This chain uses TRBV6-5 with TRBJ2-5; tentatively, D is TRBD2 (5 bases). Per the germline V gene, CDR1 is MNHEY and CDR2 is SVGAGI. With 6 bases removed from V and 3 bases from J, the gap between germline ends came to 11 bases. The CDR3 loop spans 13 amino acids. CDR3 residues: CASRSNGEETQYF. In nucleotides, the CDR3 is TGTGCCAGCAGGAGCAACGGGGAAGAGACCCAGTACTTC.

The chain joins TRBV9 to TRBJ2-3, with 9 positions matching TRBD2. The V gene's germline CDR1 is SGDLS and CDR2 YYNGEE. V gave up 3 bases and J gave up 2 bases; unmatched junction bases: 16. The CDR3 contains 19 residues. The DNA for the CDR3 is TGTGCCAGCAGCGAGCCCCGGGCTAGCGGGAAGAGTCTCACAGATACGCAGTATTTT. Residues: CASSEPRASGKSLTDTQYF. Drawing the rest from reference TRBV9 and TRBJ2-3, the complete variable domain is DSGVTQTPKHLITATGQRVTLRCSPRSGDLSVYWYQQSLDQGLQFLIQYYNGEERAKGNILERFSAQQFPDLHSELNLSSLELGDSALYFCASSEPRASGKSLTDTQYFGPGTRLTVL.

The genes are TRBV9 and TRBJ1-2, with 7 bases fitting TRBD1. The CDR3 spans 17 residues. Per the germline V gene, CDR1 is SGDLS and CDR2 is YYNGEE. V was pared by 4 bases and J by 2 bases, with 14 bases of the junction left unmatched. The CDR3 region is CASSRDRVEAVNYGYTF. In nucleotides, the CDR3 is TGTGCCAGCAGCAGAGACAGGGTGGAAGCCGTAAACTATGGCTACACCTTC.

This rearrangement joins TRBV7-9 to TRBJ2-7, with TRBD2 as a possible D gene (5 bases). The germline V gene encodes CDR1 SEHNR and CDR2 FQNEAQ (reference sequence). The V and J ends lost 2 bases and 4 bases respectively, with 21 bases between them. The CDR3 spans 17 residues. CDR3 DNA sequence: TGTGCCAGCAGCTTACTCACACTAGATGATCGGGCGTACGAGCAGTACTTC. It is translated as CASSLLTLDDRAYEQYF.

The chain combines TRBV19 with TRBJ1-5; 9 nucleotides align to TRBD1. This CDR3 has 16 amino acids. From germline, CDR1 is LNHDA and CDR2 SQIVND (reference sequence). Trimming removed 3 bases from V and 7 bases from J; junction bases left unmatched: 10. The CDR3 DNA reads TGTGCCAGTAGTATGGAAACAGGGGGCGCTGGGCAGCCCCAGCATTTT. Its protein is CASSMETGGAGQPQHF.

V usage is TRBV7-2 and J usage is TRBJ2-1; 10 nucleotides line up with TRBD2. V trimming: 5 bases; J trimming: 5 bases; junction bases outside the gene matches: 6. Germline assignment: CDR1 SGHTA and CDR2 FQGNSA. The length of the CDR3 is 15 residues. The CDR3 protein is CASSPKAGGNNEQFF. In DNA, the CDR3 is TGTGCCAGCAGCCCAAAAGCGGGGGGGAACAATGAGCAGTTCTTC. The full variable domain, rest sourced from reference TRBV7-2 and TRBJ2-1, is GAGVSQSPSNKVTEKGKDVELRCDPISGHTALYWYRQSLGQGLEFLIYFQGNSAPDKSGLPSDRFSAERTGGSVSTLTIQRTQQEDSAVYLCASSPKAGGNNEQFFGPGTRLTVL.

V usage is TRBV5-5 and J usage is TRBJ2-7; D might be TRBD2 (5 bases). The CDR3 sequence is 12 residues long. V dropped 3 bases and J dropped 5 bases, with 9 bases sitting between them. From germline, CDR1 is SGHKS and CDR2 YYEKEE (reference sequence). CDR3 residues: CASSWVGNEQYF. CDR3 DNA sequence: TGTGCCAGCAGCTGGGTCGGGAACGAGCAGTACTTC.

This sequence joins TRBV2 and TRBJ1-2, with 9 positions matching TRBD1. V shed 4 bases, J shed 4 bases, and the junction held 4 bases outside the gene matches. The CDR3 length is 14 residues. Per the germline V gene, CDR1 is SNHLY and CDR2 is FYNNEI. This chain's CDR3 is CASSGDRVSYGYTF. CDR3 nucleotides: TGTGCCAGCAGTGGGGACAGGGTGAGCTATGGCTACACCTTC.

The chain is built from TRBV12-3 or TRBV12-4 and TRBJ2-2; 10 nucleotides align to TRBD1. The CDR3 loop spans 11 amino acids. After removal of 6 bases from V and 13 bases from J, the junction contained 2 bases not matched to a gene. CDR3 amino acids: CASSDRGRLFF. The CDR3 DNA reads as TGTGCCAGCAGCGACAGGGGGCGGCTGTTTTTT.

The chain carries TRBV29-1 and TRBJ2-1, with 7 bases that match TRBD1. From germline, CDR1 is SQVTM and CDR2 ANQGSEA. This CDR3 comprises 12 residues. Trimming cost V 3 bases and J 15 bases; bases outside gene matches: 11. The CDR3 DNA sequence: TGCAGCGTTGAGGTACAGGGGAATCTACCGTTCTTC. Encoded protein: CSVEVQGNLPFF.

The V call is TRBV6-5, the J call TRBJ2-7; 10 positions match TRBD1. The CDR3 is 14 residues long. Germline V gene data show CDR1 as MNHEY and CDR2 as SVGAGI. With V trimmed by 0 bases and J by 6 bases, 2 bases remained unmatched. The DNA for the CDR3 is TGTGCCAGCAGTTACTCCCGGACAGGGGGCGAGCAGTACTTC. Translation: CASSYSRTGGEQYF.

The gene calls are TRBV29-1 and TRBJ1-2, with a weak D call TRBD1 (5 bases). Between the trimmed V and J ends, which lost 3 bases and 4 bases, there was a span of 15 bases. Germline CDR1 reads SQVTM; CDR2 reads ANQGSEA. The CDR3 is 14 residues long. CDR3 loop: CSVEGLGQVYGYTF. In DNA, the CDR3 is TGCAGCGTTGAGGGGTTGGGGCAGGTCTATGGCTACACCTTC.

This chain uses TRBV18 with TRBJ1-6; 9 bases agree with TRBD1. The CDR3 extends over 15 amino acids. Germline V gene lookup returns CDR1 KGHSH and CDR2 LQKENI. Trimming removed 3 bases from V and 5 bases from J; junction bases left unmatched: 2. The CDR3 DNA sequence: TGTGCCAGCTCACCGACAGGGGGTGATAATTCACCCCTCCACTTT. Translating gives CASSPTGGDNSPLHF. Complete variable domain (other parts from reference TRBV18 and TRBJ1-6): NAGVMQNPRHLVRRRGQEARLRCSPMKGHSHVYWYRQLPEEGLKFMVYLQKENIIDESGMPKERFSAEFPKEGPSILRIQQVVRGDSAAYFCASSPTGGDNSPLHFGNGTRLTVT.

This clone showed up just a few times. J is TRBJ1-4 and V is TRBV11-2, with D unclear. V was shortened by 2 bases and J by 4 bases, with 11 bases between the two germline ends. Germline V gene sequence: CDR1 SGHAT, CDR2 FQNNGV. This CDR3 is 15 amino acids long. The CDR3 DNA reads as TGTGCCAGCAGCTTATTGCCGTCGAGTAATGAAAAACTGTTTTTT. This codes for CASSLLPSSNEKLFF.

This clone was counted a few times. The gene calls are TRBV2 and TRBJ1-2; 7 bases are shared with TRBD1. V trimming: 6 bases; J trimming: 2 bases; junction bases outside the gene matches: 3. The CDR3 runs to 13 residues. Germline lookup yields CDR1 SNHLY and CDR2 FYNNEI. The chain's CDR3 is CASRAGQNYGYTF. The CDR3 nucleotides are TGTGCCAGCAGGGCGGGACAGAACTATGGCTACACCTTC.

The chain combines TRBV6-1 with TRBJ1-2, with TRBD1 as a possible D gene (5 bases). Germline V gives CDR1 MNHNS, CDR2 SASEGT. Between the trimmed V and J ends, which lost 1 base and 2 bases, there was a span of 11 bases. This CDR3 spans 15 amino acids. The CDR3 protein is CASSEDFAGNYGYTF. The CDR3 DNA follows: TGTGCCAGCAGTGAAGATTTTGCAGGGAACTATGGCTACACCTTC.